In its sample, the clone carrying this TCR beta chain was seen once. CDR3 length equals 16 residues. J gave up 4 bases and V 6 bases, and 11 bases lay outside the gene matches. The germline V gene has CDR1 SGHAT and CDR2 FQNNGV. Sequencing used immunoSEQ multiplex PCR; TCRdb keeps in-frame clones, though not all of them. The sample lists some 30,000 clones; 85% to 95% were seen once. The data are from a study of technical replicates of blood from a few donors. The sample comprised PBMCs. The clonotype originates from a human donor in good health. Some clones in this sample may be carry-over from other donors' samples. The V gene is TRBV11-2, the J gene TRBJ1-3, with 8 bases that match TRBD1. The CDR3 protein is CASSSNRDRLGNTIYF. The CDR3 DNA follows: TGTGCCAGCAGTTCCAACCGGGACAGGCTGGGAAACACCATATATTTT.